This T cell receptor (beta chain) was sequenced for a study of blood T cell repertoires in COVID-19. Study as a whole: Italy, Spain and the United States were the sources of the convalescent and acute COVID-19 samples. PBMCs, B-cell-depleted T cells, or T cells were the source of the cDNA or gDNA that made up the material.

As processed by the authors: Counts of nucleated cells, estimated from reference gene primer amplification, were obtained. Generated by immunoSEQ multiplex PCR, the TCRdb table keeps only in-frame clones and is missing some. V and J calls and clone size are copied from that table; D and trimming were computed from the DNA. The sample comprises approximately 300,000 clones, about 82% of which are singletons, and around 1.5% rests with the top ten. Trimming removed 7 bases from V and 4 bases from J, with 17 bases in between. The CDR3 has 15 amino acids. CDR1 is MRHNA and CDR2 is SNTAGT in the germline V gene.

The rearrangement uses TRBV6-4 and TRBJ1-3, with D possibly matching TRBD1 (6 bases). Sequenced: peripheral blood. The sequence came from a woman aged 50 to 65 with acute or convalescent COVID-19. The CDR3 sequence: CASTRLQGTGNTIYF. The CDR3 DNA reads TGTGCCAGCACCCGACTGCAGGGGACGGGAAACACCATATATTTT.